These 10 T cell receptor beta chains were sequenced from one sample in a study of blood T cell repertoires in COVID-19. Sequencing used immunoSEQ multiplex PCR; TCRdb keeps in-frame clones, though not all of them. The sample includes about 140,000 clones, just over 85% of them seen just once. The sample taken for sequencing was peripheral blood. All receptors derive from a woman aged 55-70 years with acute or convalescent COVID-19.

The rearrangement joins TRBV7-2 to TRBJ2-2, with 11 nucleotides matching TRBD1. The CDR3 runs 16 residues. Germline trimming cut 3 bases from V and 4 bases from J; bases unmatched to any gene: 4. Per the germline V gene, CDR1 is SGHTA and CDR2 is FQGNSA. The CDR3 DNA reads as TGTGCCAGCAGCTTTGGGACAGGGGGTAGCACCGGGGAGCTGTTTTTT. It encodes CASSFGTGGSTGELFF.

This chain joins TRBV5-4 and TRBJ2-7, with 7 bases identical to TRBD1. The V gene end was trimmed by 5 bases and the J gene end by 3 bases; junction bases not matched to a gene: 5. The germline V gene encodes CDR1 SGHNT and CDR2 YYREEE (reference sequence). The CDR3 sequence is 13 residues long. The CDR3: CASSPDRSYEQYF. CDR3 nucleotides: TGTGCCAGCAGTCCGGACAGGAGCTACGAGCAGTACTTC.

The chain recombines TRBV18 with TRBJ2-5; D might be TRBD2 (6 bases). The germline V gene has CDR1 KGHSH and CDR2 LQKENI. This CDR3 comprises 14 residues. Trimming stripped 5 bases from V and 1 base from J, with 11 bases between. Here the CDR3 DNA reads TGTGCCAGCTCATCGGGACTCACCCAAGAGACCCAGTACTTC. It codes for CASSSGLTQETQYF.

V gene TRBV28 combines with J gene TRBJ2-1, with TRBD1 matching over 9 bases. CDR1 is MDHEN, CDR2 SYDVKM, per germline. This CDR3 has 13 amino acids. The J segment lost 6 bases and the V segment lost 7 bases, leaving 4 bases of the junction unmatched. CDR3 amino acids: CASTLGQGNEQFF. For the CDR3, the DNA is TGTGCCAGCACCCTGGGACAGGGCAATGAGCAGTTCTTC. Full variable domain (missing parts from reference TRBV28 and TRBJ2-1): DVKVTQSSRYLVKRTGEKVFLECVQDMDHENMFWYRQDPGLGLRLIYFSYDVKMKEKGDIPEGYSVSREKKERFSLILESASTNQTSMYLCASTLGQGNEQFFGPGTRLTVL.

This clone has only a few counts. The V gene is TRBV28, the J gene TRBJ1-2; TRBD1 is a possible D gene (5 bases). Germline V gene lookup returns CDR1 MDHEN and CDR2 SYDVKM. The germline V and J ends were trimmed by 6 bases and 6 bases, with 17 bases remaining between them. This CDR3 region has 14 residues. Here the CDR3 reads CASRLPGIVDGYTF. The CDR3 DNA reads TGTGCCAGCAGACTACCAGGGATTGTGGATGGCTACACCTTC.

This chain uses TRBV6-5 with TRBJ1-4; a possible D gene is TRBD1 (6 bases). This CDR3 has 15 amino acids. The germline V and J ends were trimmed by 5 bases and 4 bases, with 14 bases remaining between them. CDR1 MNHEY and CDR2 SVGAGI come from the germline V gene. Here the CDR3 reads CASSIRGAGNEKLFF. For the CDR3, the DNA is TGTGCCAGCAGTATCCGGGGGGCTGGTAATGAAAAACTGTTTTTT.

The count of this clone is one. This sequence joins TRBV28 and TRBJ1-4, with 9 nucleotides matching TRBD1. Germline lookup yields CDR1 MDHEN and CDR2 SYDVKM. V lost 4 bases and J lost 11; bases outside the gene matches: 5. The CDR3 totals 13 residues. The CDR3 nucleotides are TGTGCCAGCAGTTCAGGGGACAGGGATAAACTGTTTTTT. Translation: CASSSGDRDKLFF.

The chain recombines TRBV7-3 with TRBJ2-1, with D unclear. The germline gives CDR1 SGHTA, CDR2 FQGTGA. The CDR3 length is 14 residues. The V end lost 5 bases, the J end lost 2 bases, and 10 bases lay between the germline ends. DNA of the CDR3: TGTGCCAGCAGCCCGAGCCTCACCTACAATGAGCAGTTCTTC. It yields the protein CASSPSLTYNEQFF.

The chain is built from TRBV23-1 and TRBJ2-1; 8 bases agree with TRBD1. Being an ORF, TRBV23-1 has a function that is uncertain. V was pared by 0 bases and J by 3 bases, with 4 bases of the junction left unmatched. The CDR3 is 16 residues long. The CDR3 here is CASSQSGQGVYNEQFF. CDR3 sequence (DNA): TGCGCCAGCAGTCAATCAGGACAGGGCGTCTACAATGAGCAGTTCTTC.

This chain connects TRBV6-5 to TRBJ2-5; D is ambiguous. The CDR3 is made up of 12 amino acids. V gave up 2 bases and J gave up 4 bases, with 5 bases separating them. Germline lookup yields CDR1 MNHEY and CDR2 SVGAGI. The CDR3 reads CASSYPGETQYF. CDR3 in DNA: TGTGCCAGCAGTTACCCGGGAGAGACCCAGTACTTC.